Listed here are 13 T cell receptor beta chains from one sample, sequenced in a study of blood T cells in healthy people across ages (dated by TCRdb to the mid-2010s). The library came from 5' RACE. The run used an Illumina HiSeq 2500. A second roughly 6 to 12 cycle PCR used a sample-barcoded 5' primer and a J-beta primer mix. TCRdb handled the public reads itself, with Q25 trimming in fastp and clone calling in MiXCR, and kept productive beta chains. A single entry per CDR3 protein holds the most common genes and DNA from its merged rows. The sample includes hundreds of thousands of distinct CDR3 sequences, with about 21% observed a single time. Of the sample, approximately 3.7% falls within the top ten clones. Sequencing was done on a sample of blood. The receptors come from a man between 65 and 80 years old in good health.

V and J are TRBV12-3 or TRBV12-4 and TRBJ1-5, with D unclear. The CDR3 is 14 amino acids. V lost 1 base and J 5 bases, leaving 9 bases between the germline ends. The CDR3 DNA sequence: TGTGCCAGCAGTTTAGTCGGCGGAGATCAGCCCCAGCATTTT. This encodes CASSLVGGDQPQHF.

At least ten counts were recorded for this clonotype. The CDR3 spells CASSYSRVAGTGELFF. The CDR3, as DNA: TGTGCCAGCAGTTACTCGAGAGTAGCGGGCACCGGGGAGCTGTTTTTT. The chain couples TRBV6-5 to TRBJ2-2; the match to TRBD2 covers 7 bases. The CDR3 spans 16 residues. Losses at the gene ends were 0 bases for V and 4 bases for J; bases not matched to a gene: 5. The germline V gene has CDR1 MNHEY and CDR2 SVGAGI.

This clonotype was detected a few times. The gene calls are TRBV20-1 and TRBJ2-7; D gene unclear. The CDR3 loop spans 14 amino acids. CDR1 is DFQATT, CDR2 SNEGSKA, per germline (reference sequence). V lost 0 bases and J lost 1, with 10 bases in between. The CDR3 sequence is CSARDLAASYEQYF. Written as DNA, the CDR3 is TGCAGTGCTAGAGATTTGGCTGCTTCCTACGAGCAGTACTTC.

The CDR3 protein is CASSPGPGGSAGYTF. CDR3 sequence (DNA): TGTGCCAGCAGCCCTGGGCCAGGGGGTTCTGCAGGCTACACCTTC. The chain couples TRBV7-2 to TRBJ1-2, with 7 bases aligning to TRBD1. With 5 bases clipped from V and 8 bases from J, the junction kept 14 bases outside the gene matches. Germline CDR1 is SGHTA and CDR2 is FQGNSA. The CDR3 covers 15 residues.

The chain is built from TRBV20-1 and TRBJ2-7, with D perhaps TRBD2 (6 bases). Germline V CDR1 and CDR2: DFQATT, SNEGSKA (reference sequence). V was trimmed by 6 bases and J by 3 bases, leaving 27 bases between them. The CDR3 consists of 17 residues. The CDR3: CSARLLIRGLTDYEQYF. As DNA, the CDR3 is TGCAGTGCCCGCCTCCTCATTCGAGGACTAACCGACTACGAGCAGTACTTC.

This clonotype has only a few counts. This chain links TRBV5-1 with TRBJ2-5, with 8 bases that match TRBD2. The CDR3 totals 16 residues. The germline V gene has CDR1 SGHRS and CDR2 YFSETQ. The J segment lost 0 bases and the V segment lost 3 bases, leaving 7 bases of the junction unmatched. CDR3 amino acids: CASSSGGALNQETQYF. In nucleotides, the CDR3 is TGCGCCAGCAGCTCCGGGGGGGCCCTAAACCAAGAGACCCAGTACTTC.

This clonotype occurred a few times. V gene TRBV6-2 or TRBV6-3 combines with J gene TRBJ2-1; possible D gene TRBD2, 6 bases. V shed 2 bases and J shed 11 bases, with 13 bases lying between them. Looked up from germline, CDR1 is MNHEY and CDR2 is SVGEGT. The CDR3 is 13 residues long. CDR3: CASSYGTPGKQFF. CDR3 coding DNA: TGTGCCAGCAGTTACGGGACTCCGGGGAAGCAGTTCTTC.

This chain connects TRBV6-1 to TRBJ2-5; D is unclear. The CDR3 loop spans 12 amino acids. Germline CDR1 reads MNHNS; CDR2 reads SASEGT. Trimming removed 5 bases from V and 5 bases from J, with 9 bases in between. The CDR3 DNA is TGTGCCAGCAGTCGGGTTAAGGAGACCCAGTACTTC. Protein product: CASSRVKETQYF.

This clonotype was recorded a few times. The rearrangement links TRBV5-1 to TRBJ1-1; D not certain. V was clipped by 4 bases and J by 4 bases, with 14 bases between them. The CDR3 is 14 residues long. Germline CDR1 SGHRS, CDR2 YFSETQ. The CDR3 coding sequence is TGCGCCAGCAGCCCCCGACTAGAGGGCACTGAAGCTTTCTTT. As protein: CASSPRLEGTEAFF.

This clonotype showed up just a few times. The chain couples TRBV11-2 to TRBJ2-3; D could derive from TRBD1 or TRBD2 (5 bases each). The V and J ends lost 4 bases and 4 bases respectively, with 21 bases between them. Germline V gene lookup returns CDR1 SGHAT and CDR2 FQNNGV. CDR3 length: 17 amino acids. CDR3 region: CASSYTGRGTTPDTQYF. Here the CDR3 DNA reads TGTGCCAGCAGCTATACGGGGAGAGGGACGACTCCAGATACGCAGTATTTT. Together with reference TRBV11-2 and TRBJ2-3, the CDR3 gives the full variable domain: EAGVAQSPRYKIIEKRQSVAFWCNPISGHATLYWYQQILGQGPKLLIQFQNNGVVDDSQLPKDRFSAERLKGVDSTLKIQPAKLEDSAVYLCASSYTGRGTTPDTQYFGPGTRLTVL.

The chain carries TRBV20-1 and TRBJ1-5, with TRBD1 identical over 7 bases. The CDR3 sequence is 14 residues long. Germline values: CDR1 DFQATT, CDR2 SNEGSKA (reference sequence). With 3 bases clipped from V and 6 bases from J, the junction kept 8 bases outside the gene matches. The CDR3 DNA sequence: TGCAGTGCTAGGTACCAGGGGGGAGCTCAGCCCCAGCATTTT. Translation: CSARYQGGAQPQHF.

This clonotype was detected ten times or more. The junction shows a germline mismatch at one end, possibly a read error. The chain links TRBV7-7 to TRBJ1-1, with 7 bases fitting TRBD1. The germline V gene encodes CDR1 SSHAT and CDR2 FNYEAQ (reference sequence). This CDR3 has 17 amino acids. The CDR3 region is CASSFSTPTGCGTEAFF. The DNA of the CDR3 is TGTGCTAGCAGCTTCTCTACCCCGACAGGGTGCGGCACTGAAGCTTTCTTT. The whole variable domain, filled in from reference TRBV7-7 and TRBJ1-1, reads GAGVSQSPRYKVTKRGQDVTLRCDPISSHATLYWYQQALGQGPEFLTYFNYEAQPDKSGLPSDRFSAERPEGSISTLTIQRTEQRDSAMYRCASSFSTPTGCGTEAFFGQGTRLTVV.

This clonotype was recorded a few times. The chain links TRBV28 to TRBJ2-7, with D possibly TRBD1 on 6 matching bases. The germline V gene has CDR1 MDHEN and CDR2 SYDVKM. Trimming cost V 8 bases and J 6 bases, with 14 bases left between them. The length of the CDR3 is 12 residues. CDR3 region: CASSWGPGEQYF. The CDR3 DNA is TGTGCCAGCTCCTGGGGGCCGGGCGAGCAGTACTTC.